One and the same sample provided the 8 T cell receptor beta chains below, sequenced in a study of blood T cells in healthy people across ages. The authors ran a second PCR of roughly 6 to 12 cycles using a sample-barcoded 5' primer and a J-beta primer mix. TCRdb fed the 5' RACE reads into MiXCR, producing one record per CDR3 protein. Here the sample spans some 900,000 distinct CDR3 sequences, about 44% being singletons. Sequencing used blood. The receptors come from a young man in good health.

CDR3 sequence: CASSLRSWDRGIGYTF. CDR3 nucleotide sequence: TGTGCCAGCAGCTTACGGAGCTGGGACAGGGGAATCGGCTACACCTTC. The chain carries TRBV7-2 and TRBJ1-2; 10 bases agree with TRBD1. This CDR3 is 16 amino acids long. Germline loops: CDR1 SGHTA, CDR2 FQGNSA. J gave up 8 bases and V 2 bases, and 11 bases lay outside the gene matches.

The chain employs TRBV5-5 and TRBJ2-5; D is uncertain. Between the trimmed V and J ends, which lost 1 base and 1 base, there was a span of 11 bases. Per germline, CDR1 SGHKS and CDR2 YYEKEE (reference sequence). CDR3 length: 15 amino acids. CDR3 in amino acids: CASSLSPVFQETQYF. CDR3 coding DNA: TGTGCCAGCAGCTTGTCCCCCGTGTTCCAAGAGACCCAGTACTTC.

This clonotype was seen ten or more times. The chain couples TRBV6-5 to TRBJ2-4; D gene uncertain. The J call may be wrong; the DNA end is better matched by TRBJ2-7. Germline V gene sequence: CDR1 MNHEY, CDR2 SVGAGI. The CDR3 loop spans 14 amino acids. The CDR3 loop is CASTKRQVFHEQYF. As DNA, the CDR3 is TGTGCCAGCACCAAAAGGCAGGTTTTTCACGAGCAGTACTTC.

The chain joins TRBV12-3 or TRBV12-4 to TRBJ2-7; 10 nucleotides match TRBD1. The CDR3 is made up of 14 amino acids. The J segment lost 4 bases and the V segment lost 6 bases, leaving 6 bases of the junction unmatched. CDR3 DNA: TGTGCCAGCAGGCAGACAGGGGGCTTATACGAGCAGTACTTC. Amino acids: CASRQTGGLYEQYF.

V gene TRBV6-4 combines with J gene TRBJ1-5; the D gene is possibly TRBD1 (6 bases). The CDR3 is made up of 15 amino acids. The germline gives CDR1 MRHNA, CDR2 SNTAGT. V dropped 2 bases and J dropped 5 bases, with 13 bases sitting between them. The CDR3 region is CASSDDGQPDQPQHF. Written as DNA, the CDR3 is TGTGCCAGCAGTGACGATGGACAGCCCGATCAGCCCCAGCATTTT.

This clonotype showed up just a few times. V is TRBV12-5 and J is TRBJ2-5; 11 positions match TRBD1. The V segment lost 0 bases and the J segment 11 bases; nucleotides outside the gene matches: 14. The germline V gene encodes CDR1 LGHNT and CDR2 FRNRAP. The CDR3 length is 17 residues. The CDR3 nucleotides are TGTGCTAGTGGTTTGGTAAGAGGACAGGGGGCAGGGTATGAGCAGTACTTC. It is translated as CASGLVRGQGAGYEQYF.

This clonotype has just a few counts. This chain uses TRBV5-1 with TRBJ2-1; D call uncertain. The CDR3 loop spans 16 amino acids. Trimming removed 1 base from V and 0 bases from J, with 11 bases in between. The germline V gene encodes CDR1 SGHRS and CDR2 YFSETQ. The CDR3 sequence is CASSLLGQVSYNEQFF. CDR3 bases: TGCGCCAGCAGCTTGCTGGGCCAGGTCTCCTACAATGAGCAGTTCTTC.

In the case of this clonotype: With a much larger clone just one base away, this may be a read error. The chain is built from TRBV19 and TRBJ2-2; D perhaps matches TRBD1 (5 bases). With 8 bases removed from V and 1 base from J, the gap between germline ends came to 14 bases. Per germline, CDR1 LNHDA and CDR2 SQIVND (reference sequence). The CDR3 has 15 amino acids. The CDR3 loop reads CASGPDSRNTGELFF. For the CDR3, the DNA is TGTGCCAGTGGGCCCGACAGTAGGAACACCGGGGAGCTGTTTTTT.